This entry lists 4 T cell receptor beta chains sequenced from one sample in a study of blood T cell repertoires in COVID-19. Generated by immunoSEQ multiplex PCR, the TCRdb table keeps only in-frame clones and is missing some. The sample has approximately 170,000 clones; approximately 77% are singletons. Sequenced material: peripheral blood. These TCRs come from a woman aged 80 or over with active or convalescent COVID-19.

In this sample, this clone turned up a few times. CDR3 region: CASSKGGALAGEQYF. The CDR3 DNA sequence: TGTGCCAGCAGCAAAGGAGGGGCTCTAGCGGGGGAGCAGTACTTC. The chain combines TRBV21-1 with TRBJ2-7; the table calls TRBD2, which could not be checked here. TRBV21-1 is a recognized pseudogene. CDR3 length: 15 amino acids.

This clone turned up a few times. The rearrangement links TRBV11-2 to TRBJ1-1; D unclear. Germline assignment: CDR1 SGHAT and CDR2 FQNNGV. This CDR3 comprises 14 residues. The V and J ends lost 5 bases and 4 bases respectively, with 14 bases between them. CDR3 coding DNA: TGTGCCAGCAGCCAAAGGAGGGCAGTCACTGAAGCTTTCTTT. It yields the protein CASSQRRAVTEAFF.

This rearrangement joins TRBV6-1 to TRBJ1-2; 8 positions agree with TRBD1. Trimming removed 2 bases from V and 8 bases from J; junction bases left unmatched: 7. Germline CDR1 and CDR2: MNHNS and SASEGT. This CDR3 is 14 amino acids long. The CDR3 coding sequence is TGTGCCAGCAGTGAACGCGCAGGGGGCGCCGGCTACACCTTC. Protein product: CASSERAGGAGYTF.

This chain uses TRBV14 with TRBJ1-2; D perhaps matches TRBD1 (6 bases). V gave up 4 bases and J gave up 6 bases, with 18 bases separating them. Germline-derived CDR1 and CDR2 are SGHDN and FVKESK. The length of the CDR3 is 15 residues. DNA of the CDR3: TGTGCCAGCAGCCCCCTAGGACGGGACACTCATGGCTACACCTTC. This codes for CASSPLGRDTHGYTF.